Reported below is one TCR beta chain. Its antigen is unidentified. The TCR library protocol attached unique molecular identifiers to the individual cDNA molecules. A single record per CDR3 protein comes from TCRdb applying MiXCR to the 5' RACE reads. This repertoire shows some 96,000 distinct CDR3 sequences, less than 15% found once; its top ten account for around 2.4%. This entry belongs to a study of early T cells in non-severe SARS-CoV-2 infection. CDR3 length: 15 residues. Germline loops: CDR1 SGHAT, CDR2 FQDESV (reference sequence). Trimming stripped 5 bases from V and 0 bases from J, with 8 bases between. Broader study findings: There was a bias toward anti-spike CD8 responses in VDJdb matching, which missed private and CD4 specificities.

Source material: whole blood. This clonotype was obtained from an adult who was a healthcare worker with PCR-confirmed SARS-CoV-2 infection or an uninfected control (not recorded which). The V gene is TRBV11-1, the J gene TRBJ2-6; D is undetermined. This CDR3 reads CASSAWSSGANVLTF. CDR3 DNA: TGTGCCAGCAGCGCCTGGTCCTCTGGGGCCAACGTCCTGACTTTC.